This section outlines one T cell receptor (beta chain) sequence together with its context. What it binds is not known. The conserved final phenylalanine or tryptophan is absent from the CDR3, which likely points to a read error. Per the germline V gene, CDR1 is PRHDT and CDR2 is FYEKMQ (reference sequence). The CDR3 loop spans 11 amino acids. Deletions cut 5 bases from V and 8 bases from J, with 6 bases between. The sample is drawn from a study of cytomegalovirus exposure and HLA in healthy donors. Overall study findings and caveats: From TCR beta sequences, most subjects' HLA-A and HLA-B alleles were reportedly predicted accurately.

Sampled while nominally healthy, donors likely had unrecorded immune exposures. PCR amplification relied on 60 Vbeta primers (plus 13 Jbeta primers). The method was immunoSEQ multiplex PCR; TCRdb's version includes in-frame clones alone and lacks a portion of them. The repertoire consists of about 120,000 clones, with about three quarters occurring once and the leading ten covering about 2.5%. The chain recombines TRBV13 with TRBJ2-2; D remains unclear. Sequencing was carried out using PBMCs. This TCR was sampled from a woman aged 40 to 50 in good health and CMV-seropositive. In DNA form, the CDR3 reads TGTGCCAGCAGCCGGACGGGGGAGCTGTTTGTT. Translation: CASSRTGELFV.